This is a list of T cell receptor beta chains from one sample in a study of sequential checkpoint blockade in melanoma. The method was immunoSEQ multiplex PCR; TCRdb's version includes in-frame clones alone and lacks a portion of them. Of 15,000 or so clones in the sample, roughly 71% were seen once. The specimen was CD8+ T cells sorted from blood (inferred from file names), collected from a patient given nivolumab and ipilimumab in sequence. These receptors originate from a human donor with melanoma. Each CDR3 is given with its conserved first and last residue. The size field is filled for only some rows; it gives once, few, many or a size class.

cdr3_aa j_call v_call clone_size cdr3_length
CASREYQETQYF TRBJ2-5 TRBV6-6 - 12
CASSLWGESEAFF TRBJ1-1 TRBV7-2 - 13
CASLTGGLDEQFF TRBJ2-1 TRBV10-2 - 13
CASIRRGGEAFF TRBJ1-1 TRBV6-1 few 12
CASSVAGSAAGEQFF TRBJ2-1 TRBV7-3 few 15
CASSGGTGSTETQYF TRBJ2-5 TRBV5-6 - 15
CASSQGQGHQPQHF TRBJ1-5 TRBV4-3 - 14
CASSYYILPGRAFF TRBJ1-1 TRBV5-1 medium-sized 14
CASSLSIQGKEQYF TRBJ2-7 TRBV27 - 14
CASSSQGATNEKLFF TRBJ1-4 TRBV7-9 - 15
CATSRDRGGGTEAFF TRBJ1-1 TRBV15 - 15
CASSTGGTRNGYTF TRBJ1-2 TRBV7-9 few 14
CASSWGDGPTQYF TRBJ2-3 TRBV5-4 - 13
CASSTRTGTGTEAFF TRBJ1-1 TRBV9 - 15
CASSPSGSAYNEQFF TRBJ2-1 TRBV5-6 - 15
CASSPTGLAGGITDTQYF TRBJ2-3 TRBV28 - 18
CASSSRQGNNQPQHF TRBJ1-5 TRBV5-1 - 15
CASSLSSYGYTF TRBJ1-2 TRBV11-2 once 12
CASSFGYTEAFF TRBJ1-1 TRBV28 - 12
CASGGSLYGYTF TRBJ1-2 TRBV5-3 - 12
CASSVAGAGGETQYF TRBJ2-5 TRBV9 - 15
CASSPPYANTGELFF TRBJ2-2 TRBV6-5 - 15
CASSYGISSMDTIYF TRBJ1-3 TRBV27 - 15
CASSSRPSGELFF TRBJ2-2 TRBV5-4 - 13
CASSEWTSGGLYQETQYF TRBJ2-5 TRBV5-1 - 18